The clone carrying this T cell receptor (beta chain) was counted only a few times. Its matching antigen is unknown. The data are from a study of T-cell reconstitution after alpha-beta-depleted transplantation in children. CDR1 is SGHTA and CDR2 is FQGNSA in the germline V gene. The CDR3 loop spans 16 amino acids. The V gene lost 0 bases and the J gene lost 6 bases, with 15 bases spanning the gap. Broader study findings: At the one-year point after transplant, T-cell counts and TCRbeta diversity were found to come mostly from T cells that had been newly produced.

The TCRbeta library was prepared with unique molecular identifiers. One entry per CDR3 protein results from TCRdb running MiXCR on the PCR reads. The table records roughly 490,000 distinct CDR3 sequences, roughly 10% of them present only once. The receptor was isolated from a female patient younger than 10 who had a stem cell transplant for aplastic anemia, so the T cells may come from the graft donor. The starting material was PBMCs, mostly from graft donor cells, obtained 180 days after TCRalphabeta/CD19-depleted stem cell transplant. This chain connects TRBV7-2 to TRBJ2-1; D may match TRBD1 or TRBD2 (5 bases each). CDR3 sequence: CASSLARAGQSNEQFF. The CDR3 bases are TGTGCCAGCAGCTTAGCGCGGGCAGGGCAAAGCAATGAGCAGTTCTTC.